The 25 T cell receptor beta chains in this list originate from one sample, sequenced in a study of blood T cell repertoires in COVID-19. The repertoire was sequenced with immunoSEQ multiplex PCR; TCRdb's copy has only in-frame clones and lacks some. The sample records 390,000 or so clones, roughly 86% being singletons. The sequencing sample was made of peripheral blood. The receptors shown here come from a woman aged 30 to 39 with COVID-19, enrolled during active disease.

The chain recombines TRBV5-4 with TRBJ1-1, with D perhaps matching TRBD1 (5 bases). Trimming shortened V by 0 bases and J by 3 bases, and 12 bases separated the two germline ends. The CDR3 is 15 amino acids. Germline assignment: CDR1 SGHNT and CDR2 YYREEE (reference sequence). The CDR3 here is CASSLEAGRDTEAFF. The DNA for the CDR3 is TGTGCCAGCAGCTTGGAGGCAGGGAGGGACACTGAAGCTTTCTTT.

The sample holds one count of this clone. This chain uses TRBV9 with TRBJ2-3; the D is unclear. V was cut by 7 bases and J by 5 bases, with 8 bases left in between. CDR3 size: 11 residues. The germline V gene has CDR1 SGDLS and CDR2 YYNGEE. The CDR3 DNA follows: TGTGCCAGCCAAGCAGGAGATACGCAGTATTTT. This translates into CASQAGDTQYF.

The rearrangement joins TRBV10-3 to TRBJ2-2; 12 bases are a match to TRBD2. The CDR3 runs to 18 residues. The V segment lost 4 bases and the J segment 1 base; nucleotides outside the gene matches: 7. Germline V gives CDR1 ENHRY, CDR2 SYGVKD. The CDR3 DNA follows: TGTGCCATCAGTGCCCTGACTAGCGGGAGCTTGAACACCGGGGAGCTGTTTTTT. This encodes CAISALTSGSLNTGELFF.

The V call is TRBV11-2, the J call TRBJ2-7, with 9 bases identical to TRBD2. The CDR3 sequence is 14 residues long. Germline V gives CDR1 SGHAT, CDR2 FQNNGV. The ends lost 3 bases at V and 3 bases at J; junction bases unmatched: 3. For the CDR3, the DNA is TGTGCCAGCAGCTTTAGCGGGGGACACTACGAGCAGTACTTC. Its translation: CASSFSGGHYEQYF.

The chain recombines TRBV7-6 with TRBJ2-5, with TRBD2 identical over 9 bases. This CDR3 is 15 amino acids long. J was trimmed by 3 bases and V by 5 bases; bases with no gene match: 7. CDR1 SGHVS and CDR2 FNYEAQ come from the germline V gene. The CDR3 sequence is CASSAQTSGKETQYF. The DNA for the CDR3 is TGTGCCAGCAGCGCACAGACTAGCGGTAAAGAGACCCAGTACTTC.

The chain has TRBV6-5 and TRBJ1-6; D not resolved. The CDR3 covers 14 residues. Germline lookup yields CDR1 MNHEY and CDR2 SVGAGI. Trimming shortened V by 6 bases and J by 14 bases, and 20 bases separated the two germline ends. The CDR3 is CASSHRHGGGSLHF. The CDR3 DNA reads TGTGCCAGCAGCCACCGACACGGTGGCGGGTCCCTCCACTTT.

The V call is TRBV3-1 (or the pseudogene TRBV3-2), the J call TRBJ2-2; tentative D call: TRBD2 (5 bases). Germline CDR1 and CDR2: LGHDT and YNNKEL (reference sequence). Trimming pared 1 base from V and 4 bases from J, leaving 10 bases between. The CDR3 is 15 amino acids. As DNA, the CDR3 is TGTGCCAGCAGCCAAGGCCCGGCGGGCACCGGGGAGCTGTTTTTT. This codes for CASSQGPAGTGELFF.

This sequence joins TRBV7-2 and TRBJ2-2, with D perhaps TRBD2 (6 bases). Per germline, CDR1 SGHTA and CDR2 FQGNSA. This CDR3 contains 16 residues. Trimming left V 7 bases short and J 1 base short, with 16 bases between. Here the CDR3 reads CASTPRDGGNTGELFF. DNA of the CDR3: TGTGCCAGCACCCCTAGGGACGGGGGGAACACCGGGGAGCTGTTTTTT.

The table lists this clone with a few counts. The CDR3 loop reads CASRVAGLNYGYTF. CDR3 nucleotides: TGTGCCAGCAGGGTGGCAGGACTTAACTATGGCTACACCTTC. The chain has TRBV2 and TRBJ1-2; no reliable D call. Germline-derived CDR1 and CDR2 are SNHLY and FYNNEI. There are 14 residues in the CDR3. V was clipped by 6 bases and J by 1 base, with 12 bases between them.

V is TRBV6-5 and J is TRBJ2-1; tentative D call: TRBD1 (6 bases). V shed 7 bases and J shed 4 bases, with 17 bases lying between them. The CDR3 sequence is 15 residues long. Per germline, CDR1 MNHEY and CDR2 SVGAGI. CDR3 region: CASIRPRQVYNEQFF. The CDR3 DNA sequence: TGTGCCAGCATAAGGCCGAGACAGGTTTACAATGAGCAGTTCTTC.

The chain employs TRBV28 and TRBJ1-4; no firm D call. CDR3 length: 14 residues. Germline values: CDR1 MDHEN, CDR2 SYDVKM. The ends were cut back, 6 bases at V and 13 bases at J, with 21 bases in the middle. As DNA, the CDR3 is TGTGCCAGCAGCGCCGTTTTGGGAGTTACTGGACTGTTTTTT. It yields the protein CASSAVLGVTGLFF.

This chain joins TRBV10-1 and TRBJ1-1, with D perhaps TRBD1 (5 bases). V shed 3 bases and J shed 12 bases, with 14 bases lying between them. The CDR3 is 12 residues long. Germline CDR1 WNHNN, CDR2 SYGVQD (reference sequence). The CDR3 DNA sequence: TGCGCCAGCAGTGATCCCCAGGGTATCTCTTTCTTT. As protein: CASSDPQGISFF.

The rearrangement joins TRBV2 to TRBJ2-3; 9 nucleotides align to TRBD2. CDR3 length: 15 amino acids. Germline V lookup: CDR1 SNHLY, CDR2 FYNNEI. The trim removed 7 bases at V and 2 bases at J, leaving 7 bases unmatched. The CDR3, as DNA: TGTGCCAGCAACGAAGCGGGAGGCACCACAGATACGCAGTATTTT. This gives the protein CASNEAGGTTDTQYF.

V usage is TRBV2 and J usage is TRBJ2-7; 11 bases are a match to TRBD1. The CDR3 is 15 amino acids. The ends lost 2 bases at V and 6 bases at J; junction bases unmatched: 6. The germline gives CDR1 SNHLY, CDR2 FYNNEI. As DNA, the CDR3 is TGTGCCAGCAGTGAAAGGGGGACAGGGGGTCCCGAGCAGTACTTC. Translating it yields CASSERGTGGPEQYF.

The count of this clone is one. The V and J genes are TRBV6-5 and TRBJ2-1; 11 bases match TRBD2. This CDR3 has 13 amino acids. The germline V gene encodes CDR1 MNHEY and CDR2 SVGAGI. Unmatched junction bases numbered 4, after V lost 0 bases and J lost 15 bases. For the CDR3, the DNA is TGTGCCAGCAGTTACTCGTCCGGGACTAGCGGGTTCTTC. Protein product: CASSYSSGTSGFF.

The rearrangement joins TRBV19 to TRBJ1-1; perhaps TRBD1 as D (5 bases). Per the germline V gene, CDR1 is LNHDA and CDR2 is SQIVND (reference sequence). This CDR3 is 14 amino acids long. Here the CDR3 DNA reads TGTGCTACTAAAACGCAGGGTCGGAACACTGAAGCTTTCTTT. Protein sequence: CATKTQGRNTEAFF.

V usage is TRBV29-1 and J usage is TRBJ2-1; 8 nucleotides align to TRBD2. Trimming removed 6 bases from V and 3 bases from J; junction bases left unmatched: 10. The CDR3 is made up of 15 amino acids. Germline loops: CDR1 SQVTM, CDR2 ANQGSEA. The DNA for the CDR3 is TGCAGCGTCTCCAGACTAAGCGGGGGCTACAATGAGCAGTTCTTC. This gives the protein CSVSRLSGGYNEQFF.

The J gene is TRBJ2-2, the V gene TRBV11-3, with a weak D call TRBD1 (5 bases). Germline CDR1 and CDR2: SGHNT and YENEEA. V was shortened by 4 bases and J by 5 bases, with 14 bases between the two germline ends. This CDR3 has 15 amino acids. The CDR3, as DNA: TGTGCCAGCAGCTCAGCAGGGTTATCTACCGGGGAGCTGTTTTTT. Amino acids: CASSSAGLSTGELFF.

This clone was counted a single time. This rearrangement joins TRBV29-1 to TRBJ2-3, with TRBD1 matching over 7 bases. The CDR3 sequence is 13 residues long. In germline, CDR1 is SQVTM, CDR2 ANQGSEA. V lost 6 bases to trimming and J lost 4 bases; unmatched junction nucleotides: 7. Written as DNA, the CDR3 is TGCAGCGTCCGCAGGGGGTACGCAGATACGCAGTATTTT. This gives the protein CSVRRGYADTQYF.

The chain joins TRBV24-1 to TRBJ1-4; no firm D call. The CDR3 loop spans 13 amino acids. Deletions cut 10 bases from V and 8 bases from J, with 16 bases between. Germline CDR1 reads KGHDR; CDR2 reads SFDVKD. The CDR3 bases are TGTGCCACGTCCCGGGGTTTTCGGGAAAAACTGTTTTTT. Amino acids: CATSRGFREKLFF.

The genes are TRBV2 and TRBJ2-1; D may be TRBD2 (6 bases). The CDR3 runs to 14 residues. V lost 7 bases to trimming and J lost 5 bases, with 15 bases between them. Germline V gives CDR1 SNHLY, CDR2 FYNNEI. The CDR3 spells CASKTGAANNEQFF. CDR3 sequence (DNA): TGTGCCAGCAAGACGGGAGCCGCGAACAATGAGCAGTTCTTC.

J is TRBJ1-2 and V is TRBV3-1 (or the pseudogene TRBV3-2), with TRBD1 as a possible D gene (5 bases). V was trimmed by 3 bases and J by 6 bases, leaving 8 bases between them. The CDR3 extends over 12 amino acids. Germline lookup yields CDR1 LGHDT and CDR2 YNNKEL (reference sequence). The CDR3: CASSQGEDGYTF. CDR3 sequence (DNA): TGTGCCAGCAGCCAGGGGGAGGATGGCTACACCTTC.

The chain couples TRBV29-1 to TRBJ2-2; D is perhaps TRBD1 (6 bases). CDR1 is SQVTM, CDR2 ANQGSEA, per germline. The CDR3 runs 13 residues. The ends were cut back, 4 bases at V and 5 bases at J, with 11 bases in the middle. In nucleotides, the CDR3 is TGCAGCGTTGGGACAGCTGGGACCGGGGAGCTGTTTTTT. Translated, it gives CSVGTAGTGELFF.

The CDR3 sequence: CASSQDASGAGIQYF. DNA for the CDR3: TGTGCCAGCAGCCAAGATGCGAGCGGGGCAGGGATTCAGTACTTC. This chain uses TRBV3-1 (or the pseudogene TRBV3-2) with TRBJ2-4; 7 nucleotides match TRBD2. This CDR3 comprises 15 residues. After removal of 0 bases from V and 10 bases from J, the junction contained 9 bases not matched to a gene. Germline loops: CDR1 LGHDT, CDR2 YNNKEL (reference sequence).

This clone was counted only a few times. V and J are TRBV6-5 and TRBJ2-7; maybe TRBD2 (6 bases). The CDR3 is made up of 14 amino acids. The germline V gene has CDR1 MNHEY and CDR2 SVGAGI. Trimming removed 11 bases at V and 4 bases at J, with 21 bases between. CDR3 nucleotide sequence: TGTGCCGTCCGGCGGGGCCGGGGCACTTACGAGCAGTACTTC. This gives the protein CAVRRGRGTYEQYF.